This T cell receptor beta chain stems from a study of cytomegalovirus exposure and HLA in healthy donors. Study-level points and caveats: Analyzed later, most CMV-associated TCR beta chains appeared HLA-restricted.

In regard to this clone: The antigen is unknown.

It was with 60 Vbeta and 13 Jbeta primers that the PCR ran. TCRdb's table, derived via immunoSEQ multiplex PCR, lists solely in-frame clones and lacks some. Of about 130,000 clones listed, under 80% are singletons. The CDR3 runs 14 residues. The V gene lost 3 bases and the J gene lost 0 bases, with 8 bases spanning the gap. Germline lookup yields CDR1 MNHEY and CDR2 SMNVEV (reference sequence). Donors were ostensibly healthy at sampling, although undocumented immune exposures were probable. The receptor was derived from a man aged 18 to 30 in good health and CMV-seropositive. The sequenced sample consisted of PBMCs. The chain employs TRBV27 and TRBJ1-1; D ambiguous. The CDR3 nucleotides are TGTGCCAGCAGTTTTAAGCTCATGAACACTGAAGCTTTCTTT. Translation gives CASSFKLMNTEAFF.